The entry that follows covers one TCR beta chain sequence. Its antigen is still unknown. No much larger clone is present one base from it, and per-base qualities are unavailable. Using the immunoSEQ assay, TCRB CDR3 regions were amplified from approximately 1.9 micrograms of genomic DNA, or from all available DNA when less than that was on hand. Multiplex PCR used 60 forward primers for TCR V beta segments and 13 reverse primers for J beta segments. To estimate the number of reads per starting template, synthetic control templates were added to each sample at limiting dilution. Sequencing produced 87 bp reads on the Illumina HiSeq System. As for the original processing: PCR and sequencing errors were removed by merging closely related sequences with a nearest neighbor algorithm. TCR overlap was measured as the percentage of unique tumor TCR beta sequences that were also present in the peripheral blood of the same patient. The table comes from immuneACCESS by way of TCRdb, which keeps in-frame sequences with V and J called. Part of the clones is missing from these tables; in studies checked, under half for an unresolved V gene and the rest for unknown reasons. V, J and clone size were drawn from that table, and D and trimming were deduced from the DNA. Here the sample has roughly 100,000 clones; roughly 79% occur a single time. The leading ten clones occupy less than 15% of the sample.

Here V drops 2 bases and J drops 4 bases, and the junction holds 4 bases not matched to any gene. The cysteine opens and the phenylalanine closes a CDR3 of 14 amino acids. The retained sequence is limited to the CDR3, 42 bases, with the frame set at the first base. From a lookup of the germline V gene, CDR1 and CDR2 are SGHRS and YFSETQ. The data stem from a study of glioma-infiltrating T cells after dendritic cell vaccination (dated by TCRdb to the mid-2010s). For context, the study as a whole: The cohort comprised approximately 15 glioblastoma patients from Phase I and II dendritic cell vaccination trials, 9 newly diagnosed and 6 with recurrent disease. Autologous tumor lysate-pulsed dendritic cell vaccination was administered to the patients between about 2003 and 2013. To make the vaccine, monocyte-derived dendritic cells were cultured for less than nine days with IL-4 and GM-CSF and then pulsed overnight with autologous tumor lysate. Each patient got three intradermal injections of the dendritic cell vaccine, spaced at biweekly intervals, in the arm below the axilla. Tumor-infiltrating lymphocyte content was quantified and tumor and blood repertoires were compared in dendritic cell-vaccinated glioblastoma patients by deep sequencing of TCR beta CDR3 regions. TCR sequencing metrics, including TIL content and tumor-blood repertoire overlap, were correlated with survival after dendritic cell vaccination.

What the work shows at the level of the full study, not this receptor alone: Longer time to progression and overall survival after dendritic cell vaccination were predicted by higher estimated pretreatment TIL content. The TCR overlap response model with three groups was called speculative and said to need prospective validation. The cohort was small and heterogeneous, and full blood and tumor sets were available for few patients, with initial-recurrent tumor pairs available for even fewer patients. TCR clonality showed no direct relationship with survival, which suggests that a diverse polyclonal response may matter.

Selection of patients required sufficient residual fresh-frozen tumor tissue and over two years of available survival data. None of the glioblastoma patients carried an isocitrate dehydrogenase mutation, although molecular status otherwise varied. PBMC collection took place before vaccination, two weeks after the third vaccination, and at tumor progression if progression occurred. Genomic DNA was extracted with the Qiagen DNeasy Blood extraction Kit. The rearranged chain carries TRBV5-1 and TRBJ2-7; 9 of the junction bases match TRBD1. The clonotype was recovered from a human donor with glioblastoma. The source was blood, collected before dendritic cell vaccination. The DNA sequence follows: TGCGCCAGCAGCTTTGGACAGGGGATTTACGAGCAGTACTTC. It encodes CASSFGQGIYEQYF.